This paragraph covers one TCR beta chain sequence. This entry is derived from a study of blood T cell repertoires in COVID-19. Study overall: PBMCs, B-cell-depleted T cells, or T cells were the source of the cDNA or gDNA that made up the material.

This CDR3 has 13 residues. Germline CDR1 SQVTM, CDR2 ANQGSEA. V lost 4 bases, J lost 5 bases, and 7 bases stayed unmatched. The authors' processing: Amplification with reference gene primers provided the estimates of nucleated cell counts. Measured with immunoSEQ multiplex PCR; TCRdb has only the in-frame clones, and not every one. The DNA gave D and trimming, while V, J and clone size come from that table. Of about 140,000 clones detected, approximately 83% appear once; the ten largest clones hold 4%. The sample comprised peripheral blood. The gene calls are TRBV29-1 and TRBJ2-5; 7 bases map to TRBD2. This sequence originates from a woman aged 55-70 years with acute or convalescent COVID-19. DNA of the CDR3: TGCAGCGTTGGGGAGGGCCTGAGGGAGACCCAGTACTTC. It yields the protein CSVGEGLRETQYF.